This TCR beta chain was found in a study of cytomegalovirus exposure and HLA in healthy donors. A multiplex PCR was run with 60 Vbeta primers and 13 Jbeta primers. The repertoire was sequenced with immunoSEQ multiplex PCR; TCRdb's copy has only in-frame clones and lacks some. The sample lists approximately 150,000 clones; about 70% were seen once. This CDR3 is 13 amino acids long. The V gene's germline CDR1 is LNHNV and CDR2 YYDKDF (reference sequence). With 5 bases removed from V and 2 bases from J, the gap between germline ends came to 8 bases. The V and J genes are TRBV15 and TRBJ2-3, with a weak D call TRBD1 (6 bases). The sequence was obtained from a woman younger than 30 in good health and CMV-seropositive. What was sequenced was PBMCs. The CDR3 nucleotides read TGTGCCACCAGCGACAGGAACACAGATACGCAGTATTTT. This encodes CATSDRNTDTQYF.